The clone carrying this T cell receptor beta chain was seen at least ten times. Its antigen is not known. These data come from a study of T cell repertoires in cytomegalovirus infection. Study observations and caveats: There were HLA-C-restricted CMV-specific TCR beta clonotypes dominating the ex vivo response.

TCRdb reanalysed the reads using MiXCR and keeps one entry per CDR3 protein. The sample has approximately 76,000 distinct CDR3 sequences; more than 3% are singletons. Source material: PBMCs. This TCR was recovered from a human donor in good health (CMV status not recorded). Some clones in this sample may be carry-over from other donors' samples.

The DNA for the CDR3 is TGTGCCAGCAGTGAACGGGACAGGGAAGGCAATCAGCCCCAGCATTTT. It is translated as CASSERDREGNQPQHF. The chain recombines TRBV2 with TRBJ1-5; 9 bases match TRBD1. The V gene end was trimmed by 2 bases and the J gene end by 2 bases; junction bases not matched to a gene: 4. CDR1 and CDR2 (germline): SNHLY, FYNNEI. This CDR3 contains 16 residues.